These T cell receptor beta chains were read from a single sample in a study of OX40 agonist ivuxolimab in advanced cancers. Clones were sequenced by immunoSEQ multiplex PCR, and TCRdb holds only the in-frame ones, with some missing. The table lists roughly 35,000 clones, almost 85% of them singletons. The source was CD4+ or CD8+ T cells sorted from blood, collected in a trial of the OX40 agonist ivuxolimab. Receptor source: an adult with an advanced solid tumor such as melanoma, head and neck, liver or kidney cancer. Each CDR3 is given with its conserved first and last residue. D genes are given only for firm matches. A clone size is listed for some rows: how often the clone was seen (once, few, many), or a class if it is expanded.

v_gene	abundance	j_gene	d_gene	CDR3aa	CDR3nt
TRBV19	NA	TRBJ2-3	TRBD2	CARREGSGTTTDTQYF	TGTGCCAGACGGGAGGGTAGCGGGACAACCACAGATACGCAGTATTTT
TRBV27	once	TRBJ2-5	TRBD2	CASSSRLAGLQETQYF	TGTGCCAGCAGTTCGCGACTAGCGGGACTTCAAGAGACCCAGTACTTC
TRBV14	NA	TRBJ2-7	NA	CASSPDRQPPYEQYF	TGTGCCAGCAGCCCAGACAGACAGCCCCCCTACGAGCAGTACTTC
TRBV29-1	once	TRBJ2-5	NA	CSVESGGGTQYF	TGCAGCGTTGAGTCGGGGGGCGGGACCCAGTACTTC
TRBV7-9	NA	TRBJ2-4	TRBD2	CASSPGTSENIQYF	TGTGCCAGCAGCCCCGGGACTAGCGAGAACATTCAGTACTTC
TRBV19	NA	TRBJ1-1	NA	CASTTRGGGAFF	TGTGCCAGTACCACTCGGGGGGGAGGAGCTTTCTTT
TRBV9	NA	TRBJ2-7	NA	CASSVGTASYEQYF	TGTGCCAGCAGCGTAGGGACAGCCTCCTACGAGCAGTACTTC
TRBV11-1	once	TRBJ2-7	TRBD1	CASSLEGTGTGEQYF	TGTGCCAGCAGCTTAGAAGGGACAGGGACCGGAGAGCAGTACTTC
TRBV11-3	NA	TRBJ2-3	NA	CASSSRTETQYF	TGTGCCAGCAGCTCGCGGACAGAAACGCAGTATTTT
TRBV28	NA	TRBJ1-5	NA	CASTDPVVQPQHF	TGTGCCAGCACCGACCCCGTGGTTCAGCCCCAGCATTTT
TRBV7-9	NA	TRBJ2-1	NA	CASSPTLGREASYNEQFF	TGTGCCAGCAGCCCGACCTTGGGGCGGGAAGCATCCTACAATGAGCAGTTCTTC
TRBV10-1	few	TRBJ1-1	TRBD1	CASRGTGEAFF	TGCGCCAGCAGAGGGACAGGGGAGGCTTTCTTT
TRBV29-1	once	TRBJ2-1	TRBD2	CSVVGGRAHYNEQFF	TGCAGCGTTGTCGGCGGGAGGGCCCACTACAATGAGCAGTTCTTC
TRBV6-6	NA	TRBJ1-2	NA	CASSETPVPYGYTF	TGTGCCAGCAGCGAGACCCCAGTGCCCTATGGCTACACCTTC
TRBV30	NA	TRBJ2-5	NA	CAWNPGVTWETQYF	TGTGCCTGGAACCCCGGAGTTACGTGGGAGACCCAGTACTTC
TRBV7-3	NA	TRBJ2-2	NA	CASSPFRGELFF	TGTGCCAGCAGCCCCTTCCGCGGGGAGCTGTTTTTT
TRBV28	medium-sized	TRBJ1-5	TRBD1	CASSPPDRNQPQHF	TGTGCCAGCAGTCCACCGGACAGGAATCAGCCCCAGCATTTT
TRBV9	NA	TRBJ2-3	TRBD2	CASSGRSTSGSTDTQYF	TGTGCCAGCAGCGGGCGATCTACTAGCGGGAGCACAGATACGCAGTATTTT
TRBV10-1	NA	TRBJ2-2	NA	CASSGLGRAGELFF	TGCGCCAGCAGTGGGCTGGGAAGGGCCGGGGAGCTGTTTTTT
TRBV7-6	NA	TRBJ1-1	NA	CASSSTENTEAFF	TGTGCCAGCAGCTCGACCGAGAACACTGAAGCTTTCTTT
TRBV29-1	NA	TRBJ2-1	TRBD1	CSGIRDSYNEQFF	TGCAGCGGAATCCGGGACAGCTACAATGAGCAGTTCTTC
TRBV30	NA	TRBJ1-2	NA	CAWSFQGIYGYTF	TGTGCCTGGAGTTTCCAGGGTATCTATGGCTACACCTTC
TRBV6-1	once	TRBJ1-6	NA	CASGEDFNSPLHF	TGTGCCAGCGGAGAGGACTTCAATTCACCCCTCCACTTT
TRBV9	NA	TRBJ2-3	NA	CASSVAGRLRSTDTQYF	TGTGCCAGCAGCGTAGCGGGACGTCTGAGGAGCACAGATACGCAGTATTTT
TRBV6-1	NA	TRBJ2-1	TRBD2	CASSILAGGNLWQFF	TGTGCCAGCAGCATATTAGCGGGAGGGAATCTATGGCAGTTCTTC
TRBV4-2	NA	TRBJ1-1	NA	CASSQDLGARGTEAFF	TGTGCCAGCAGCCAAGATCTGGGGGCCAGGGGCACTGAAGCTTTCTTT
TRBV29-1	few	TRBJ2-1	NA	CSVAYHIRPSEQFF	TGCAGCGTTGCTTATCATATTCGCCCTAGCGAGCAGTTCTTC
TRBV19	NA	TRBJ1-5	NA	CASSLGMTQHF	TGTGCCAGTAGTCTGGGAATGACCCAGCATTTT
TRBV19	NA	TRBJ2-7	NA	CASSSTGAYEQYF	TGTGCCAGTAGTTCGACAGGAGCCTACGAGCAGTACTTC
TRBV27	NA	TRBJ2-7	NA	CASSPGDRSYEQYF	TGTGCCAGCAGTCCTGGGGACCGCTCCTACGAGCAGTACTTC
TRBV27	few	TRBJ2-2	TRBD2	CASSPTSGATTGELFF	TGTGCCAGCAGTCCGACTAGCGGGGCGACCACCGGGGAGCTGTTTTTT
TRBV6-1	NA	TRBJ1-1	NA	CASSVNGNTEAFF	TGTGCCAGTTCGGTGAACGGGAACACTGAAGCTTTCTTT
TRBV30	NA	TRBJ1-2	TRBD1	CAWSVSRGRVYGYTF	TGTGCCTGGAGTGTATCGAGGGGGCGCGTGTATGGCTACACCTTC
TRBV6-6	NA	TRBJ1-2	TRBD1	CASSSPTGKIYGYTF	TGTGCCAGCAGTAGCCCGACAGGGAAAATTTATGGCTACACCTTC
TRBV5-1	NA	TRBJ1-1	NA	CASSLDGDTDTEAFF	TGCGCCAGCAGCTTGGATGGGGATACGGACACTGAAGCTTTCTTT
TRBV7-2	NA	TRBJ2-7	TRBD1	CASSPRQGATYEQYF	TGTGCCAGCAGCCCCAGACAGGGGGCTACCTACGAGCAGTACTTC
TRBV11-2	NA	TRBJ2-5	TRBD1	CASSFRQGTETQYF	TGTGCCAGCAGCTTTAGACAGGGTACGGAGACCCAGTACTTC
TRBV15	NA	TRBJ1-5	NA	CATSGIHLQDQPQHF	TGTGCCACCAGCGGTATACATCTTCAGGATCAGCCCCAGCATTTT
TRBV18	NA	TRBJ2-1	NA	CASSPFSGNGDNEQFF	TGTGCCAGCTCACCATTTTCCGGGAATGGCGACAATGAGCAGTTCTTC
TRBV11-1	NA	TRBJ1-1	NA	CASSWAPQNEAFF	TGTGCCAGCAGCTGGGCACCTCAAAATGAAGCTTTCTTT
TRBV7-2	NA	TRBJ2-5	TRBD1	CASSRGTGNGETQYF	TGTGCCAGCAGCAGAGGGACAGGGAATGGGGAGACCCAGTACTTC
TRBV10-3	NA	TRBJ1-2	NA	CATASGGFGYGYTF	TGTGCCACAGCCTCGGGGGGGTTTGGGTATGGCTACACCTTC
TRBV5-4	NA	TRBJ2-1	NA	CASTDASSYNEQFF	TGTGCCAGCACGGACGCCAGCTCCTACAATGAGCAGTTCTTC
TRBV14	NA	TRBJ1-4	NA	CASSQDGTTKNEKLFF	TGTGCCAGCAGCCAAGATGGGACCACTAAGAATGAAAAACTGTTTTTT
TRBV10-3	few	TRBJ2-7	NA	CAIRQVNYEQYF	TGTGCCATCAGACAGGTTAACTACGAGCAGTACTTC
TRBV30	NA	TRBJ2-7	TRBD1	CAWSATGRSSYEQYF	TGTGCCTGGAGTGCGACAGGGCGTAGTTCCTACGAGCAGTACTTC
TRBV11-2	NA	TRBJ2-3	TRBD2	CASNRPGRADTQYF	TGTGCCAGCAACCGACCCGGGAGGGCAGATACGCAGTATTTT
TRBV23-1	NA	TRBJ1-6	TRBD1	CASSQSKGAGNSPLHF	TGCGCCAGCAGTCAATCTAAGGGGGCGGGTAATTCACCCCTCCACTTT
TRBV28	NA	TRBJ1-5	NA	CASTQAPTQPQHF	TGTGCCAGCACCCAGGCCCCGACTCAGCCCCAGCATTTT